These 20 T cell receptor beta chains were sequenced from one sample in a study of cytomegalovirus exposure and HLA in healthy donors. The study ran its PCR with 60 Vbeta and 13 Jbeta primers. Produced via immunoSEQ multiplex PCR; TCRdb's table is partial and in-frame only. The profile shows about 130,000 clones, about 80% of them singletons. The sample consisted of PBMCs. The receptor source for this set is a man aged 40-50 years in good health and CMV-seronegative.

The gene calls are TRBV6-1 and TRBJ2-7; D is uncertain. Germline values: CDR1 MNHNS, CDR2 SASEGT. The CDR3 is 10 residues long. Trimming pared 6 bases from V and 4 bases from J, leaving 4 bases between. The CDR3 protein is CASRTYEQYF. As DNA, the CDR3 is TGTGCCAGCAGGACTTACGAGCAGTACTTC.

The chain couples TRBV5-1 to TRBJ1-2; TRBD1 might be the D (5 bases). Trimming took 6 bases from V and 3 from J, leaving 12 bases between them. There are 13 residues in the CDR3. Germline values: CDR1 SGHRS, CDR2 YFSETQ. In DNA, the CDR3 is TGCGCCAGCAACTCGGGGGTGGACTATGGCTACACCTTC. This codes for CASNSGVDYGYTF.

V gene TRBV28 combines with J gene TRBJ1-2; 8 bases align to TRBD1. CDR3 length equals 15 residues. Germline lookup yields CDR1 MDHEN and CDR2 SYDVKM. Trimming took 10 bases from V and 4 from J; bases not matched to a gene: 14. The CDR3 region has the DNA TGTGCCACCTCCCCCGCAGGGGGCGCGATCTATGGCTACACCTTC. Protein sequence: CATSPAGGAIYGYTF.

The rearrangement uses TRBV7-2 and TRBJ2-7; 9 bases line up with TRBD2. CDR3 length: 14 residues. Trimming removed 1 base from V and 6 bases from J; junction bases left unmatched: 4. The germline V gene has CDR1 SGHTA and CDR2 FQGNSA. The CDR3 DNA sequence: TGTGCCAGCAGCTTAGTCCTAGCGGGAACCGAGCAGTACTTC. It codes for CASSLVLAGTEQYF.

This sequence joins TRBV28 and TRBJ1-2, with 7 nucleotides matching TRBD1. V was clipped by 5 bases and J by 4 bases; unmatched bases: 7. This CDR3 comprises 14 residues. From germline, CDR1 is MDHEN and CDR2 SYDVKM. The CDR3 loop is CASSPGQAPYGYTF. The CDR3 DNA sequence: TGTGCCAGCAGTCCCGGACAGGCCCCCTATGGCTACACCTTC.

A single count supports this clone. The conserved phenylalanine or tryptophan normally closing the CDR3 is absent here, so this likely arose from a read error. The chain has TRBV6-5 and TRBJ1-5, with D unclear. Germline CDR1 is MNHEY and CDR2 is SVGAGI. V was pared by 0 bases and J by 0 bases, with 6 bases between. This CDR3 contains 15 residues. The CDR3 reads CASSYSASSNQPQHV. The DNA of the CDR3 is TGTGCCAGCAGTTACTCAGCTTCTAGCAATCAGCCCCAGCATGTT.

This chain joins TRBV5-6 and TRBJ2-7; 7 bases line up with TRBD1. Germline V gene sequence: CDR1 SGHDT, CDR2 YYEEEE. J lost 5 bases, V lost 0 bases, and 5 bases had no gene match. The CDR3 extends over 14 amino acids. The DNA for the CDR3 is TGTGCCAGCAGCTTGGGGCAGGGGGTAAACGAGCAGTACTTC. Translated, it gives CASSLGQGVNEQYF.

This chain joins TRBV6-5 and TRBJ2-1, with D perhaps TRBD1 (6 bases). Germline CDR1 reads MNHEY; CDR2 reads SVGAGI. CDR3 length equals 15 residues. Trimming removed 0 bases from V and 4 bases from J, with 10 bases in between. CDR3 bases: TGTGCCAGCAGTTACTCGCAGGGGAATTACAATGAGCAGTTCTTC. This encodes CASSYSQGNYNEQFF.

This clone was found a few times. J is TRBJ1-4 and V is TRBV25-1, with 11 bases lining up with TRBD1. The J segment lost 8 bases and the V segment lost 5 bases, leaving 1 base of the junction unmatched. This CDR3 contains 13 residues. Germline lookup yields CDR1 MGHDK and CDR2 SYGVNS. The CDR3 sequence is CASSWDRGEKLFF. In DNA, the CDR3 is TGTGCCAGCAGTTGGGACAGGGGGGAAAAACTGTTTTTT.

This clone was seen only once. The rearrangement links TRBV5-8 to TRBJ2-1; D gene unclear. Germline V gives CDR1 SGHTS, CDR2 YDEGEE. The ends were cut back, 1 base at V and 0 bases at J, with 8 bases in the middle. This CDR3 comprises 15 residues. The CDR3 sequence is CASSLSPGSYNEQFF. The CDR3 coding sequence is TGTGCCAGCAGCTTGAGTCCAGGCTCCTACAATGAGCAGTTCTTC. Full variable domain (rest looked up from reference TRBV5-8 and TRBJ2-1): EAGVTQSPTHLIKTRGQQATLRCSPISGHTSVYWYQQALGLGLQFLLWYDEGEERNRGNFPPRFSGRQFPNYSSELNVNALELEDSALYLCASSLSPGSYNEQFFGPGTRLTVL.

This clone was found a few times. CDR3 sequence reads: CASSRTSVGGQFF. The CDR3 DNA sequence: TGTGCCAGCAGCCGTACTAGCGTAGGTGGCCAGTTCTTC. The chain links TRBV27 to TRBJ2-1; 7 positions match TRBD2. The CDR3 consists of 13 residues. V shed 6 bases, J shed 13 bases, and the junction held 12 bases outside the gene matches. Germline loops: CDR1 MNHEY, CDR2 SMNVEV (reference sequence).

V is TRBV28 and J is TRBJ1-1; no definite D call. The CDR3 extends over 11 amino acids. Looked up from germline, CDR1 is MDHEN and CDR2 is SYDVKM. V lost 8 bases to trimming and J lost 4 bases, with 8 bases between them. The CDR3 DNA follows: TGTGCCAGCCTCTTATCCACTGAAGCTTTCTTT. Protein: CASLLSTEAFF.

The rearrangement joins TRBV5-8 to TRBJ1-1; D ambiguous. V dropped 0 bases and J dropped 0 bases, with 6 bases sitting between them. CDR1 SGHTS and CDR2 YDEGEE come from the germline V gene. CDR3 length: 14 amino acids. The CDR3 nucleotides are TGTGCCAGCAGCTTGGGAGGGATGAACACTGAAGCTTTCTTT. This encodes CASSLGGMNTEAFF.

V is TRBV6-1 and J is TRBJ1-2; TRBD1 matches at 9 bases. CDR3 length equals 13 residues. Trimming removed 7 bases from V and 7 bases from J; junction bases left unmatched: 7. Germline lookup yields CDR1 MNHNS and CDR2 SASEGT. The DNA for the CDR3 is TGTGCCAGCACGCCGGACAGGGGAATTGGCTACACCTTC. Protein product: CASTPDRGIGYTF.

This chain joins TRBV5-4 and TRBJ2-3, with 7 bases fitting TRBD1. This CDR3 is built from 14 residues. V shed 1 base, J shed 4 bases, and the junction held 3 bases outside the gene matches. Germline lookup yields CDR1 SGHNT and CDR2 YYREEE (reference sequence). CDR3 residues: CASSLSQGADTQYF. In nucleotides, the CDR3 is TGTGCCAGCAGCTTGTCGCAGGGGGCAGATACGCAGTATTTT.

The genes are TRBV29-1 and TRBJ2-1; 7 bases are a match to TRBD2. The ends lost 3 bases at V and 7 bases at J; junction bases unmatched: 9. The CDR3 consists of 14 residues. Germline V gene lookup returns CDR1 SQVTM and CDR2 ANQGSEA. CDR3 bases: TGCAGCGTTGATGGTACTAGCGCTAGTAATGAGCAGTTCTTC. This sequence encodes CSVDGTSASNEQFF.

J is TRBJ2-3 and V is TRBV5-1; maybe TRBD2 (6 bases). CDR3 length: 13 amino acids. The V gene's germline CDR1 is SGHRS and CDR2 YFSETQ. V was cut by 6 bases and J by 1 base, with 9 bases left in between. The CDR3 loop reads CASTPGGTDTQYF. Here the CDR3 DNA reads TGCGCCAGCACCCCGGGGGGCACAGATACGCAGTATTTT.

The chain carries TRBV6-5 and TRBJ2-3, with TRBD1 as a possible D gene (6 bases). This CDR3 has 14 amino acids. V gave up 5 bases and J gave up 3 bases, with 12 bases separating them. Germline values: CDR1 MNHEY, CDR2 SVGAGI. The CDR3 region is CASSLRGSTDTQYF. In nucleotides, the CDR3 is TGTGCCAGCAGTCTCAGGGGAAGTACAGATACGCAGTATTTT.

In DNA, the CDR3 is TGCGCCAGCAGCGCGGGACTAGCGGGAGGCATGGAGACCCAGTACTTC. This gives the protein CASSAGLAGGMETQYF. The chain recombines TRBV5-1 with TRBJ2-5; 15 positions match TRBD2. This CDR3 spans 16 amino acids. Germline CDR1 is SGHRS and CDR2 is YFSETQ. The V segment lost 4 bases and the J segment 5 bases; nucleotides outside the gene matches: 6.

The chain carries TRBV6-7 and TRBJ2-5, with 7 positions matching TRBD1. TRBV6-7 is an ORF, with its function uncertain. The ends lost 4 bases at V and 1 base at J; junction bases unmatched: 0. This CDR3 contains 13 residues. The CDR3, as DNA: TGTGCCAGCAGTTGGACAGGCCAAGAGACCCAGTACTTC. This gives the protein CASSWTGQETQYF.